The source of this T cell receptor beta chain is a study of beta chain features in type 1 diabetes. Study observations and caveats: The study found moderately but significantly shorter TCRB CDR3s in all four CD4+ subsets of Type 1 diabetes patients.

Germline CDR1 is SGHDT and CDR2 is YYEEEE. CDR3 size: 15 residues. V dropped 0 bases and J dropped 4; count of bases not matched to a gene: 3. Since all of the isolated RNA was reverse transcribed, expressed TCRB transcripts were what got sequenced. The method was immunoSEQ multiplex PCR; TCRdb's version includes in-frame clones alone and lacks a portion of them. There are about 150,000 clones in the sample; approximately 7.8% occur only once, and more than 0.75% lies in the top ten. This clone was picked up a small number of times. What it recognizes is unknown. The sample was central memory CD4+ T cells from blood. J is TRBJ2-2 and V is TRBV5-6; 7 nucleotides align to TRBD2. This clonotype was obtained from a woman aged 40-49 years with type 1 diabetes. CDR3 amino acids: CASSLGGSPTGELFF. The CDR3 nucleotides are TGTGCCAGCAGCTTGGGCGGGAGCCCCACCGGGGAGCTGTTTTTT.